This TCR beta chain was profiled in a study of cytomegalovirus exposure and HLA in healthy donors. Overall study findings and caveats: Some TCR beta chains (about 180 of them) were listed as cytomegalovirus-associated.

V shed 0 bases and J shed 0 bases, with 9 bases lying between them. The CDR3 contains 15 residues. Germline CDR1 LGHNA, CDR2 YNFKEQ. Here immunoSEQ multiplex PCR was the method, and the copy in TCRdb shows in-frame clones only, minus some. The profile shows roughly 120,000 clones, less than 90% of them singletons. As for this clone: The antigen remains unidentified.

The receptor comes from a man aged 18 to 30 in good health and CMV-seropositive. Sequenced material: PBMCs. This sequence joins TRBV4-2 and TRBJ2-7; D not certain. The DNA of the CDR3 is TGTGCCAGCAGCCAAGAGAGCTCAATCTCCTACGAGCAGTACTTC. It specifies CASSQESSISYEQYF.